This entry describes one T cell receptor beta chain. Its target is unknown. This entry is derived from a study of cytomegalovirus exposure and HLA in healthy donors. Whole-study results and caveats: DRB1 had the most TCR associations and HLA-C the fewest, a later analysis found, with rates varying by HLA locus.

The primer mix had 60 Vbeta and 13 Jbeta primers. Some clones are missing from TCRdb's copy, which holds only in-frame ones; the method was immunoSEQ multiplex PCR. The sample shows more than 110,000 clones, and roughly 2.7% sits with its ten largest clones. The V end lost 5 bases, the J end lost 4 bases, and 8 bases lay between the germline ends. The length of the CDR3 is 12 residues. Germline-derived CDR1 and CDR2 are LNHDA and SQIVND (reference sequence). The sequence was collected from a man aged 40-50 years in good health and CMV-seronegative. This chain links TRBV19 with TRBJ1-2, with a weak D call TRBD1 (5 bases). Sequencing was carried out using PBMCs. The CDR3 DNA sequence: TGTGCCAGTAGTCGGGGGACCTATGGCTACACCTTC. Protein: CASSRGTYGYTF.